This TCR beta chain derives from a study of T cell responses to AZD1222 COVID-19 vaccine. Concerning this clone itself: Its target is not known.

Repertoires were generated with immunoSEQ multiplex PCR, while TCRdb's copy carries only in-frame clones and drops some. The sample lists some 50,000 clones; about 88% were seen once. General study results and limits: Vaccination with two AZD1222 doses was followed by a rise in Spike-specific TCR breadth and depth. Nearly half of spike-specific TCRs reportedly target unmutated variant regions.

After removal of 7 bases from V and 8 bases from J, the junction contained 8 bases not matched to a gene. The CDR3 is 13 residues long. V is TRBV12-3 or TRBV12-4 and J is TRBJ1-2, with 9 bases identical to TRBD1. The material was peripheral blood, obtained 28 days after the second AZD1222 dose. The source of this sequence is an adult who received the AZD1222 COVID-19 vaccine. Written as DNA, the CDR3 is TGTGCCAGCAAAAGACAGGGGGAAAACGGCTACACCTTC. Amino acid sequence: CASKRQGENGYTF.